Shown below are 32 T cell receptor beta chains from a single sample sequenced in a study of metastatic and nonmetastatic thyroid tumors. There were no patients who had received any treatment before thyroid surgery. TCRdb re-called clones via MiXCR from the PCR reads. Among around 17,000 clones, about a quarter were seen once, and the ten largest hold 15%. Sequencing input: adjacent normal tissue. Receptors were obtained from a female donor with papillary thyroid cancer or a benign thyroid nodule (not recorded which). Some clones in this sample may be carry-over from other donors' samples.

This clone has only a few counts. The chain couples TRBV7-3 to TRBJ2-1; D may be TRBD1 (6 bases). CDR1 is SGHTA and CDR2 is FQGTGA in the germline V gene. This CDR3 spans 12 amino acids. V was pared by 4 bases and J by 9 bases, with 10 bases between. The CDR3 region is CASSYIGGEQFF. The CDR3 region has the DNA TGTGCCAGCAGCTATATAGGGGGTGAGCAGTTCTTC.

This chain connects TRBV6-1 to TRBJ1-1; the D gene is possibly TRBD1 (5 bases). This CDR3 spans 12 amino acids. The germline CDR1 and CDR2 sequences are MNHNS and SASEGT. V lost 8 bases, J lost 3 bases, and 10 bases lay in between. The CDR3 sequence is CASGGRDTEAFF. CDR3 nucleotides: TGTGCCAGCGGGGGTCGGGACACTGAAGCTTTCTTT.

This clone was counted a few times. J is TRBJ1-4 and V is TRBV12-3 or TRBV12-4; TRBD1 is a possible D gene (5 bases). This CDR3 has 12 amino acids. Trimming took off 7 bases at V and 7 bases at J, with 10 bases between the two ends. Written as DNA, the CDR3 is TGTGCCAGCACTGGGGGGGGTGAAAAACTGTTTTTT. Its protein is CASTGGGEKLFF.

The V call is TRBV24-1, the J call TRBJ2-2, with 8 bases identical to TRBD2. There are 16 residues in the CDR3. V lost 4 bases and J lost 7; bases outside the gene matches: 10. The germline CDR1 and CDR2 sequences are KGHDR and SFDVKD. The CDR3 nucleotides are TGTGCCACCAGTGACTCGAGCGGGAGAGGTGGCGGGGAGCTGTTTTTT. Amino acids: CATSDSSGRGGGELFF.

This clone was picked up a small number of times. This is likely a read error, given that the CDR3 carries no conserved phenylalanine or tryptophan at its end. This chain uses TRBV2 with TRBJ2-5; D call uncertain. Trimming stripped 7 bases from V and 5 bases from J, with 8 bases between. Germline V CDR1 and CDR2: SNHLY, FYNNEI. This CDR3 comprises 11 residues. The CDR3 spells CASNLKETQYL. CDR3 coding DNA: TGTGCCAGCAATTTGAAGGAGACCCAGTACCTC.

Turning to this clone: Other DNA sequences in this sample translate to the same CDR3. The chain has TRBV28 and TRBJ2-7; D remains ambiguous. The germline V gene has CDR1 MDHEN and CDR2 SYDVKM. There are 16 residues in the CDR3. V lost 4 bases and J lost 0, with 16 bases in between. CDR3 sequence reads: CASSSAETRSSYEQYF. CDR3 nucleotides: TGTGCCAGCAGTTCAGCTGAGACGCGCAGCTCCTACGAGCAGTACTTC. The entire variable domain, with the rest obtained from reference TRBV28 and TRBJ2-7, is as follows: DVKVTQSSRYLVKRTGEKVFLECVQDMDHENMFWYRQDPGLGLRLIYFSYDVKMKEKGDIPEGYSVSREKKERFSLILESASTNQTSMYLCASSSAETRSSYEQYFGPGTRLTVT.

This clone was recorded a few times. This chain links TRBV2 with TRBJ1-5, with 7 bases that match TRBD1. Losses at the gene ends were 4 bases for V and 4 bases for J; bases not matched to a gene: 7. From germline, CDR1 is SNHLY and CDR2 FYNNEI. The CDR3 is 15 amino acids. CDR3 DNA sequence: TGTGCCAGCAGTGCATACAGGGGCGAAAATCAGCCCCAGCATTTT. Translating it yields CASSAYRGENQPQHF.

This chain links TRBV6-6 with TRBJ2-7, with 13 bases matching TRBD2. Looked up from germline, CDR1 is MNHNY and CDR2 is SVGAGI (reference sequence). The CDR3 covers 18 residues. Trimming at V came to 7 bases and at J to 1 base, leaving 13 bases not matched to a gene. The CDR3: CASNVGGTSGILSYEQYF. The CDR3 bases are TGTGCCAGCAACGTCGGAGGGACTAGCGGGATACTATCCTACGAGCAGTACTTC.

This clone showed up just a few times. This chain uses TRBV3-1 with TRBJ1-2; 9 bases map to TRBD1. The CDR3 is 15 amino acids. With V trimmed by 7 bases and J by 6 bases, 12 bases remained unmatched. CDR1 LGHDT and CDR2 YNNKEL come from the germline V gene (reference sequence). CDR3 protein: CASKNRDRDQHGYTF. The DNA of the CDR3 is TGTGCCAGCAAGAATAGGGACAGGGATCAACATGGCTACACCTTC.

This clone has a handful of counts. The chain joins TRBV6-1 to TRBJ1-4, with no clear D. Germline CDR1 MNHNS, CDR2 SASEGT. The CDR3 totals 15 residues. With 4 bases removed from V and 0 bases from J, the gap between germline ends came to 9 bases. The CDR3 DNA sequence: TGTGCCAGCAGTGGAAGTCCTTCAACTAATGAAAAACTGTTTTTT. Amino acids: CASSGSPSTNEKLFF.

On this clone itself: Other DNA sequences of this sample code for an identical CDR3. This rearrangement joins TRBV12-3 or TRBV12-4 to TRBJ2-2, with 7 nucleotides matching TRBD2. V shed 6 bases, J shed 1 base, and the junction held 11 bases outside the gene matches. The CDR3 is 17 amino acids. This chain's CDR3 is CASSLNGASGNTGELFF. CDR3 in DNA: TGTGCCAGCAGCTTAAATGGTGCTAGCGGGAACACCGGGGAGCTGTTTTTT.

The chain links TRBV20-1 to TRBJ2-7, with no clear D. V was clipped by 1 base and J by 5 bases, with 9 bases between them. Germline-derived CDR1 and CDR2 are DFQATT and SNEGSKA (reference sequence). The length of the CDR3 is 12 residues. DNA of the CDR3: TGCAGTGCTAGAGGCGACATAGACGAGCAGTACTTC. Amino acid sequence: CSARGDIDEQYF.

This chain joins TRBV11-3 and TRBJ2-1; TRBD1 is a possible D gene (6 bases). V lost 1 base, J lost 10 bases, and 8 bases lay in between. In germline, CDR1 is SGHNT, CDR2 YENEEA. The CDR3 contains 12 residues. CDR3 in amino acids: CASSLGRGEQFF. In DNA form, the CDR3 reads TGTGCCAGCAGCTTAGGAAGGGGGGAGCAGTTCTTC. Based on the CDR3 plus reference TRBV11-3 and TRBJ2-1, the full variable domain is EAGVVQSPRYKIIEKKQPVAFWCNPISGHNTLYWYLQNLGQGPELLIRYENEEAVDDSQLPKDRFSAERLKGVDSTLKIQPAELGDSAVYLCASSLGRGEQFFGPGTRLTVL.

This rearrangement joins TRBV12-3 or TRBV12-4 to TRBJ1-1; D unresolved. Deletions cut 3 bases from V and 0 bases from J, with 8 bases between. This CDR3 is 14 amino acids long. As DNA, the CDR3 is TGTGCCAGCAGTTTTGGCGGGATGAACACTGAAGCTTTCTTT. Translation: CASSFGGMNTEAFF.

This clone was found a few times. The junction departs from the called germline gene at one end, perhaps through a read error. The rearrangement links TRBV28 to TRBJ2-1, with 7 bases that match TRBD2. The CDR3 has 14 amino acids. In germline, CDR1 is MDHEN, CDR2 SYDVKM. The CDR3 sequence is CASTFSWDYNEHFF. The CDR3 DNA follows: TGTGCCAGCACTTTCTCGTGGGACTACAATGAGCATTTCTTC.

This clone counts as medium-sized. The rearrangement links TRBV6-2 or TRBV6-3 to TRBJ1-1; D is ambiguous. The V end was cut by 3 bases, the J end by 5 bases, with 7 bases between. Germline assignment: CDR1 MNHEY and CDR2 SVGEGT. This CDR3 is 12 amino acids long. The CDR3 here is CASSYGRTEAFF. CDR3 DNA: TGTGCCAGCAGTTATGGTCGGACTGAAGCTTTCTTT.

This clone was picked up a small number of times. CDR3 amino acids: CASSSTGLYEQYF. CDR3 in DNA: TGTGCCAGCAGTTCGACAGGGCTATACGAGCAGTACTTC. This sequence joins TRBV27 and TRBJ2-7, with TRBD1 matching 7 bases. The V segment lost 4 bases and the J segment 4 bases; nucleotides outside the gene matches: 4. The CDR3 totals 13 residues. Germline V gene data show CDR1 as MNHEY and CDR2 as SMNVEV (reference sequence).

This clone was observed a few times. The J gene is TRBJ2-3, the V gene TRBV15; D not resolved. This CDR3 region has 15 residues. Trimming took 0 bases from V and 1 from J, leaving 8 bases between them. The germline gives CDR1 LNHNV, CDR2 YYDKDF (reference sequence). CDR3 protein: CATSREWGGTDTQYF. For the CDR3, the DNA is TGTGCCACCAGCAGAGAATGGGGTGGCACAGATACGCAGTATTTT.

By share, this clone ranks as medium-sized. The chain recombines TRBV5-1 with TRBJ2-7, with 11 bases identical to TRBD1. The CDR3 has 14 residues. The V and J ends lost 4 bases and 4 bases, in that order; junction bases with no gene match: 4. Per germline, CDR1 SGHRS and CDR2 YFSETQ. The CDR3 sequence is CASSIGQGAYEQYF. Here the CDR3 DNA reads TGCGCCAGCAGCATTGGACAGGGGGCTTACGAGCAGTACTTC.

The chain combines TRBV6-1 with TRBJ2-1; 7 nucleotides agree with TRBD1. CDR1 is MNHNS and CDR2 is SASEGT in the germline V gene. The J segment lost 10 bases and the V segment lost 3 bases, leaving 12 bases of the junction unmatched. This CDR3 has 15 amino acids. The CDR3 protein is CASSDPRQGDREQFF. The CDR3 DNA is TGTGCCAGCAGTGATCCCCGACAGGGAGATAGGGAGCAGTTCTTC.

A few counts support this clone. The chain recombines TRBV28 with TRBJ2-2; D remains unclear. This CDR3 spans 16 amino acids. The V and J ends lost 2 bases and 4 bases respectively, with 14 bases between them. Germline V gene sequence: CDR1 MDHEN, CDR2 SYDVKM. The CDR3 sequence is CASSLLVGRATGELFF. The CDR3, as DNA: TGTGCCAGCAGTTTACTTGTGGGTCGCGCCACCGGGGAGCTGTTTTTT.

This clone came up a few times. The V and J genes are TRBV27 and TRBJ2-1, with a possible D match to TRBD1 (5 bases). The CDR3 is 14 amino acids. V lost 3 bases, J lost 5 bases, and 11 bases lay in between. Germline assignment: CDR1 MNHEY and CDR2 SMNVEV (reference sequence). The CDR3 sequence is CASSLNRPDNEQFF. CDR3 bases: TGTGCCAGCAGTTTGAACAGGCCCGACAATGAGCAGTTCTTC.

In this sample, this clone turned up a few times. The chain recombines TRBV6-2 or TRBV6-3 with TRBJ2-7, with D possibly being TRBD1 (6 bases). The CDR3 runs 16 residues. V lost 0 bases, J lost 5 bases, and 17 bases lay in between. Looked up from germline, CDR1 is MNHEY and CDR2 is SVGEGT. The CDR3 spells CASSYSPDRIAHEQYF. CDR3 sequence (DNA): TGTGCCAGCAGTTACTCCCCCGACAGGATTGCCCACGAGCAGTACTTC.

The chain links TRBV2 to TRBJ1-1; TRBD1 matches at 11 bases. Trimming at V came to 6 bases and at J to 5 bases, leaving 8 bases not matched to a gene. The CDR3 covers 15 residues. Per germline, CDR1 SNHLY and CDR2 FYNNEI. The chain's CDR3 is CASRGDRGVGTEAFF. As DNA, the CDR3 is TGTGCCAGCAGAGGGGACAGGGGGGTAGGGACTGAAGCTTTCTTT.

This clone turned up a few times. The rearrangement joins TRBV5-1 to TRBJ1-2; a possible D gene is TRBD1 (5 bases). CDR3 length: 14 residues. In germline, CDR1 is SGHRS, CDR2 YFSETQ. Deletions cut 3 bases from V and 0 bases from J, with 9 bases between. CDR3 coding DNA: TGCGCCAGCAGCTCGACAGAAGCTAACTATGGCTACACCTTC. Translating gives CASSSTEANYGYTF.

This clone has a handful of counts. Other DNA sequences in this sample translate to the same CDR3. The chain links TRBV19 to TRBJ1-1; D possibly corresponds to TRBD1 (6 bases). From germline, CDR1 is LNHDA and CDR2 SQIVND (reference sequence). V was cut by 3 bases and J by 1 base, with 21 bases left in between. The CDR3 is 18 amino acids. The CDR3 here is CASSIEGGTMGRNTEAFF. DNA of the CDR3: TGTGCCAGTAGTATCGAAGGGGGGACAATGGGCCGGAACACTGAAGCTTTCTTT.

The chain is built from TRBV7-2 and TRBJ1-2, with D uncertain. V dropped 1 base and J dropped 6 bases, with 15 bases sitting between them. CDR3 length equals 15 residues. The germline V gene encodes CDR1 SGHTA and CDR2 FQGNSA. In DNA form, the CDR3 reads TGTGCCAGCAGCTTAGACCTCCGGGGTGCGGATGGCTACACCTTC. Translation: CASSLDLRGADGYTF.

This chain links TRBV20-1 with TRBJ1-2, with no clear D. The V end lost 6 bases, the J end lost 0 bases, and 17 bases lay between the germline ends. The CDR3 totals 15 residues. Germline values: CDR1 DFQATT, CDR2 SNEGSKA (reference sequence). CDR3: CSASPVGRTNYGYTF. CDR3 DNA sequence: TGCAGTGCGAGCCCAGTGGGCCGAACTAACTATGGCTACACCTTC.

This clone was seen ten or more times. This sequence may be a read error, since a much larger clone differs from it by one base. V gene TRBV15 combines with J gene TRBJ2-7, with D unclear. Germline V gene sequence: CDR1 LNHNV, CDR2 YYDKDF (reference sequence). V lost 2 bases and J lost 6, with 11 bases in between. This CDR3 comprises 13 residues. CDR3 region: CATSRSGMGEQYF. In nucleotides, the CDR3 is TGTGCCACCAGCAGAAGTGGGATGGGCGAGCAGTACTTC.

This rearrangement joins TRBV27 to TRBJ1-6; TRBD1 is a possible D gene (6 bases). Germline V CDR1 and CDR2: MNHEY, SMNVEV (reference sequence). Trimming took off 0 bases at V and 6 bases at J, with 15 bases between the two ends. This CDR3 region has 17 residues. CDR3 sequence reads: CASSLSSRTAFNSPLHF. For the CDR3, the DNA is TGTGCCAGCAGTTTATCGTCGAGGACAGCTTTTAATTCACCCCTCCACTTT.

This chain joins TRBV19 and TRBJ2-1; D is ambiguous. V was clipped by 3 bases and J by 3 bases, with 3 bases between them. Germline CDR1 LNHDA, CDR2 SQIVND (reference sequence). This CDR3 region has 12 residues. CDR3 amino acids: CASSMGYNEQFF. DNA of the CDR3: TGTGCCAGTAGTATGGGCTACAATGAGCAGTTCTTC.

There are many counts of this clone. The chain uses TRBV9 and TRBJ1-2; weak D call: TRBD1 (6 bases). The V end lost 7 bases, the J end lost 4 bases, and 17 bases lay between the germline ends. This CDR3 is built from 14 residues. Germline values: CDR1 SGDLS, CDR2 YYNGEE. The chain's CDR3 is CASGGARTFYGYTF. The CDR3 DNA follows: TGTGCCAGCGGGGGGGCGAGAACTTTCTATGGCTACACCTTC.